A selection of T cell receptor beta chains follows, all from one sample in a study of T-cell reconstitution after alpha-beta-depleted transplantation in children. TCRdb reprocessed the PCR reads via MiXCR and lists one record per CDR3 protein. Of about a million distinct CDR3 sequences listed, about 31% were seen once; the top ten hold over 25%. The sequencing used PBMCs, mostly from graft donor cells, collected 360 days after TCRalphabeta/CD19-depleted stem cell transplant. The receptors come from a boy in the first two years of life who had a stem cell transplant for SCID, so the T cells may come from the graft donor. CDR3s include the opening cysteine and the closing phenylalanine or tryptophan. Each record gives: clone size, D gene, CDR3 length, J gene, V gene, CDR3 DNA, CDR3 protein. D genes are given only for firm matches. Clone size appears in some rows only: once, few, many, or a class for an expanded clone.

clone_size: NA
d_call: NA
cdr3_length: 16
j_call: TRBJ2-1
v_call: TRBV20-1
cdr3_nt: TGCAGTGCTGAAGAAGCCGGGACTGCATTAATGGATGAGCAGTTCTTC
cdr3_aa: CSAEEAGTALMDEQFF

clone_size: NA
d_call: TRBD1
cdr3_length: 14
j_call: TRBJ2-7
v_call: TRBV11-1
cdr3_nt: TGTGCCAGCAGCTTAGGAGGGGGCCCGGACGAGCAGTACTTC
cdr3_aa: CASSLGGGPDEQYF

clone_size: many
d_call: NA
cdr3_length: 14
j_call: TRBJ2-3
v_call: TRBV2
cdr3_nt: TGTGCCAGCACCGGGACATCTAGCACAGATACGCAGTATTTT
cdr3_aa: CASTGTSSTDTQYF

clone_size: NA
d_call: NA
cdr3_length: 13
j_call: TRBJ2-5
v_call: TRBV20-1
cdr3_nt: TGCAGTGCTAAGGGTAGCCATAGCGAGACCCAGTACTTC
cdr3_aa: CSAKGSHSETQYF

clone_size: few
d_call: NA
cdr3_length: 14
j_call: TRBJ2-1
v_call: TRBV7-8
cdr3_nt: TGTGCCAGCAGCGGCAGCCTCACCTACAATGAGCAGTTCTTC
cdr3_aa: CASSGSLTYNEQFF

clone_size: many
d_call: NA
cdr3_length: 12
j_call: TRBJ2-2
v_call: TRBV29-1
cdr3_nt: TGCAGCGTTGGGACAGACACCGGGGAGCTGTTTTTT
cdr3_aa: CSVGTDTGELFF

clone_size: NA
d_call: NA
cdr3_length: 14
j_call: TRBJ2-1
v_call: TRBV12-3/TRBV12-4
cdr3_nt: TGTGCCAGCAGTTTGGGAGCTTTAGGGAATGAGCAGTTCTTC
cdr3_aa: CASSLGALGNEQFF

clone_size: few
d_call: TRBD1
cdr3_length: 14
j_call: TRBJ2-5
v_call: TRBV7-9
cdr3_nt: TGTGCCAGCAGCTCGGGACAGCCCTACCTGTCCCAGTACTTC
cdr3_aa: CASSSGQPYLSQYF

clone_size: few
d_call: NA
cdr3_length: 11
j_call: TRBJ1-2
v_call: TRBV27
cdr3_nt: TGTGCCACCTGGGTCGCTTATGGCTACACCTTC
cdr3_aa: CATWVAYGYTF

clone_size: few
d_call: TRBD1
cdr3_length: 14
j_call: TRBJ2-7
v_call: TRBV10-1
cdr3_nt: TGCGCCAGCAGGCAACCCGGGACAGGTTCGGAGCAGTACTTC
cdr3_aa: CASRQPGTGSEQYF

clone_size: NA
d_call: NA
cdr3_length: 14
j_call: TRBJ2-5
v_call: TRBV21-1
cdr3_nt: TGTGCCAGCAGCAAAGGGGGAGGGTTGGAGACCCAGTACTTC
cdr3_aa: CASSKGGGLETQYF

clone_size: NA
d_call: NA
cdr3_length: 17
j_call: TRBJ2-2
v_call: TRBV10-3
cdr3_nt: TGTGCCATCAGTGACTTTACAGGCCGGGGGAACACCGGGGAGCTGTTTTTT
cdr3_aa: CAISDFTGRGNTGELFF

clone_size: NA
d_call: TRBD1
cdr3_length: 14
j_call: TRBJ2-4
v_call: TRBV5-1
cdr3_nt: TGCGCCAGTCGACCCGGGACAGGGACGGACATTCAGTACTTC
cdr3_aa: CASRPGTGTDIQYF

clone_size: NA
d_call: NA
cdr3_length: 13
j_call: TRBJ2-2
v_call: TRBV29-1
cdr3_nt: TGCAGCGTTGAGAGGAGATACACCGGGGAGCTGTTTTTT
cdr3_aa: CSVERRYTGELFF

clone_size: few
d_call: NA
cdr3_length: 14
j_call: TRBJ1-6
v_call: TRBV12-3/TRBV12-4
cdr3_nt: TGTGCCAGCAGTTTGCGAGAGGGCAATTCACCCCTCCACTTT
cdr3_aa: CASSLREGNSPLHF

clone_size: NA
d_call: TRBD2
cdr3_length: 13
j_call: TRBJ2-1
v_call: TRBV20-1
cdr3_nt: TGCAGCTTAAGCGGGGGGGCCTACAATGAGCAGTTCTTC
cdr3_aa: CSLSGGAYNEQFF

clone_size: few
d_call: NA
cdr3_length: 16
j_call: TRBJ2-1
v_call: TRBV20-1
cdr3_nt: TGCAGTGCTAGAGATATCCTAGTCGGCTCGAACAATGAGCAGTTCTTC
cdr3_aa: CSARDILVGSNNEQFF